This T cell receptor beta chain was identified during a study of identical twins. V was pared by 5 bases and J by 3 bases, with 14 bases between. The germline gives CDR1 SGHTA, CDR2 FQGNSA. This CDR3 has 15 residues. In TCRdb, the 5' RACE reads were re-called with MiXCR into one record per CDR3 protein. The sample carries 450,000 to 650,000 distinct CDR3 sequences, 7.5% to 10% recorded once. The sample was also reused in another study, on yellow fever vaccine responses in identical twins.

Sequenced material: PBMCs. The chain recombines TRBV7-2 with TRBJ2-1; D may correspond to TRBD1 or TRBD2 (6 bases each). The sequence was obtained from a woman younger than 30 in good health. Here the CDR3 DNA reads TGTGCCAGCAGCCCCGAAGGGGGGAACTACAATGAGCAGTTCTTC. This gives the protein CASSPEGGNYNEQFF.